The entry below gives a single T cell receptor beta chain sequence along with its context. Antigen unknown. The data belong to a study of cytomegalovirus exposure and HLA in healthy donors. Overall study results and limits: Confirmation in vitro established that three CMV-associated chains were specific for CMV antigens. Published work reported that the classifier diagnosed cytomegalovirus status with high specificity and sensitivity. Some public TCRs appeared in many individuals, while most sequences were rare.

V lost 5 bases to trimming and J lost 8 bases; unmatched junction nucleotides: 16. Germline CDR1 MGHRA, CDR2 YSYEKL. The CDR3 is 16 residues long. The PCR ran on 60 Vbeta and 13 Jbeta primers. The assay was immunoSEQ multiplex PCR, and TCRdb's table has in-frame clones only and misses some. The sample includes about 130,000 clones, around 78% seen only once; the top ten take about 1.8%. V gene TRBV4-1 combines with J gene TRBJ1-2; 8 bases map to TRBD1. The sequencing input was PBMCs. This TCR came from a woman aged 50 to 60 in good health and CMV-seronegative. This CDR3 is CASSETTRTGTSGYTF. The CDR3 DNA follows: TGCGCCAGCAGCGAAACAACCCGGACAGGGACGAGCGGCTACACCTTC.